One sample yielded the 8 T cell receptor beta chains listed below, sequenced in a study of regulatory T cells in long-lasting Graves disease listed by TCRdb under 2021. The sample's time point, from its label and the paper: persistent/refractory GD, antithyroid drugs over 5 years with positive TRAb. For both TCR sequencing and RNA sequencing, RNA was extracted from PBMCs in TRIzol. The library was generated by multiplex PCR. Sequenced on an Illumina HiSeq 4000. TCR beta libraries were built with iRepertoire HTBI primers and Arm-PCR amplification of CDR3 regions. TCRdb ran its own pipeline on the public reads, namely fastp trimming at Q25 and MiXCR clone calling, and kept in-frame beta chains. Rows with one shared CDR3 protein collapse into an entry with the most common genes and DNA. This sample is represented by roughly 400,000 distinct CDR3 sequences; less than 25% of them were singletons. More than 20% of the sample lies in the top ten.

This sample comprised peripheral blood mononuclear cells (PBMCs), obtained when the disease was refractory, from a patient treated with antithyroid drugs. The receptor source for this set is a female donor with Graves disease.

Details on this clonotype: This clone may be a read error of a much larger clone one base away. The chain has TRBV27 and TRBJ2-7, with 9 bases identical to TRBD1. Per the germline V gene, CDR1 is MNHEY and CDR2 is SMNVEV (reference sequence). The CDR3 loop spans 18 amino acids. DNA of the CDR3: TGTGCCGGCAGTTTCGCGGCCCAACCCGGGACAGGGACCTACGAGCAGTACTTC. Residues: CAGSFAAQPGTGTYEQYF.

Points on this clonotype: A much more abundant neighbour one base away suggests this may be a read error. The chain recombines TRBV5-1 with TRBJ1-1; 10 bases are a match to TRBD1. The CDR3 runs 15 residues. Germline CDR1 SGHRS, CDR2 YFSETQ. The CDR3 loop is CASSSGTGATLEASF. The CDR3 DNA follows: TGCGCCAGCAGCTCTGGGACAGGGGCCACCCTCGAAGCTTCCTTT.

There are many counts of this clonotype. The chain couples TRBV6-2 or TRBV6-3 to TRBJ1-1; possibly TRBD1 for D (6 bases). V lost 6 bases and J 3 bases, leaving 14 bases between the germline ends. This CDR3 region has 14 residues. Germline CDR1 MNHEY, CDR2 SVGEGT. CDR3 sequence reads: CASRPPGADTEAFF. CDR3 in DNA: TGTGCCAGCAGGCCCCCAGGGGCGGACACTGAAGCTTTCTTT.

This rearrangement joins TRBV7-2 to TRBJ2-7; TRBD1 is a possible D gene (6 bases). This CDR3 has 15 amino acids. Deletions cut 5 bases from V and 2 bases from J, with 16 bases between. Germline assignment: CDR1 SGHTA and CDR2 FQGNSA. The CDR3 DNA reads TGTGCCAGCAGCCAGGGACATACGAGCCCCTACGAGCAGTACTTC. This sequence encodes CASSQGHTSPYEQYF.

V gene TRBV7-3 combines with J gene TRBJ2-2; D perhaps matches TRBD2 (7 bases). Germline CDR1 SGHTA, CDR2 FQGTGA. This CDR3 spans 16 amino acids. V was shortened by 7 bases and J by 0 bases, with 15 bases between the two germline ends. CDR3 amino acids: CASNPSGGANTGELFF. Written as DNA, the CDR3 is TGTGCCAGCAACCCATCGGGGGGCGCGAACACCGGGGAGCTGTTTTTT.

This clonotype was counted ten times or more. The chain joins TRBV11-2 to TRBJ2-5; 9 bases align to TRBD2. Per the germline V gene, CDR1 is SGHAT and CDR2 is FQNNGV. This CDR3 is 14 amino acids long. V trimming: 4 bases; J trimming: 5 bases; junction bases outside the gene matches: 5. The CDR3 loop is CASSSLAGLETQYF. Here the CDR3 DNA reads TGTGCCAGCAGCTCCCTAGCGGGACTGGAGACCCAGTACTTC.

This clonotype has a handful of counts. The DNA for the CDR3 is TGTGCCAGCTCCTCCGACAGGAACCCTGGAAACACCATATATTTT. Translation gives CASSSDRNPGNTIYF. J is TRBJ1-3 and V is TRBV6-1, with D maybe TRBD1 (6 bases). In germline, CDR1 is MNHNS, CDR2 SASEGT. With 8 bases removed from V and 2 bases from J, the gap between germline ends came to 16 bases. The CDR3 has 15 amino acids.

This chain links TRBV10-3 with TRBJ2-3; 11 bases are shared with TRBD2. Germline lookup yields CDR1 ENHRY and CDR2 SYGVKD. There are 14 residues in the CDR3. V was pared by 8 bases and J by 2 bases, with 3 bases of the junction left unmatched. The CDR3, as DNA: TGTGCCATCGGGACTAGCGGACCCACAGATACGCAGTATTTT. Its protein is CAIGTSGPTDTQYF.